The 25 T cell receptor beta chains given below trace back to one sample, sequenced in a study of T cell changes during pregnancy in multiple sclerosis. Sequencing was performed with immunoSEQ multiplex PCR; in TCRdb, only in-frame clones are kept and a portion is missing. The sample holds tens of thousands of clones, roughly 88% seen once. The input for sequencing was peripheral blood, taken in the first trimester of pregnancy. These receptor sequences come from a female donor in good health, enrolled as a control in a pregnancy study.

The chain recombines TRBV9 with TRBJ1-3, with unresolved D. CDR3 length: 13 residues. V lost 6 bases, J lost 6 bases, and 13 bases lay in between. Germline CDR1 is SGDLS and CDR2 is YYNGEE. DNA of the CDR3: TGTGCCAGCACCCGGGATATGATAAACACCATATATTTT. It specifies CASTRDMINTIYF.

In its sample, this clone is medium-sized (0.01 to 0.1%). V usage is TRBV5-4 and J usage is TRBJ1-2, with D unresolved. CDR1 is SGHNT, CDR2 YYREEE, per germline (reference sequence). V was cut by 0 bases and J by 0 bases, with 6 bases left in between. This CDR3 is built from 14 residues. This CDR3 is CASSLDTANYGYTF. The CDR3 region has the DNA TGTGCCAGCAGCTTGGACACAGCTAACTATGGCTACACCTTC.

The chain links TRBV6-1 to TRBJ2-1, with 9 bases identical to TRBD2. The CDR3 spans 15 residues. V dropped 4 bases and J dropped 6; count of bases not matched to a gene: 7. The germline gives CDR1 MNHNS, CDR2 SASEGT. In DNA form, the CDR3 reads TGTGCCAGCAGTGGAAGACTAGCGGCCAGCAATGAGCAGTTCTTC. It specifies CASSGRLAASNEQFF.

V and J are TRBV7-2 and TRBJ1-1, with D tentatively TRBD1 (6 bases). The CDR3 loop spans 14 amino acids. CDR1 and CDR2 (germline): SGHTA, FQGNSA. Trimming cost V 3 bases and J 11 bases, with 19 bases left between them. The CDR3 spells CASSLGTQGLGAFF. In DNA, the CDR3 is TGTGCCAGCAGCTTGGGAACTCAGGGGCTGGGGGCTTTCTTT.

In its sample, this clone was seen a few times. The chain has TRBV6-1 and TRBJ1-4; D ambiguous. Trimming took off 3 bases at V and 7 bases at J, with 12 bases between the two ends. Germline V gene data show CDR1 as MNHNS and CDR2 as SASEGT. CDR3 length equals 14 residues. The CDR3 DNA follows: TGTGCCAGCAGTGACGGACGGGGAGTTGAAAAACTGTTTTTT. Its translation is CASSDGRGVEKLFF.

Here the CDR3 DNA reads TGTGCCAGCAGTTTTGAAGCTCCTAGCACAGATACGCAGTATTTT. It is translated as CASSFEAPSTDTQYF. J is TRBJ2-3 and V is TRBV27, with D uncertain. V was trimmed by 3 bases and J by 0 bases, leaving 10 bases between them. The CDR3 loop spans 15 amino acids. CDR1 and CDR2 from the germline V gene are MNHEY and SMNVEV (reference sequence).

The chain employs TRBV4-3 and TRBJ1-1; D is possibly TRBD1 (5 bases). This CDR3 has 14 amino acids. Germline CDR1 reads LGHNA; CDR2 reads YSLEER. V was shortened by 5 bases and J by 5 bases, with 15 bases between the two germline ends. The CDR3 region is CASSVKGRGTEAFF. The CDR3 nucleotides read TGCGCCAGCAGCGTAAAAGGACGGGGGACTGAAGCTTTCTTT.

The V call is TRBV2, the J call TRBJ2-3; 8 nucleotides agree with TRBD2. The length of the CDR3 is 16 residues. After removal of 4 bases from V and 3 bases from J, the junction contained 9 bases not matched to a gene. From germline, CDR1 is SNHLY and CDR2 FYNNEI. The CDR3 reads CASSGGSGSRTDTQYF. CDR3 bases: TGTGCCAGCAGTGGGGGCAGCGGGAGTAGGACAGATACGCAGTATTTT.

DNA for the CDR3: TGCACCGGGAGCAGGGGGATGAGGAATGAGCAGTTCTTC. Translated, it gives CTGSRGMRNEQFF. The chain joins TRBV29-1 to TRBJ2-1; D might be TRBD1 (7 bases). This CDR3 region has 13 residues. Germline CDR1 SQVTM, CDR2 ANQGSEA.

V and J are TRBV5-6 and TRBJ2-1; D may be TRBD2 (6 bases). Trimming removed 2 bases from V and 8 bases from J, with 17 bases in between. This CDR3 is built from 15 residues. Per the germline V gene, CDR1 is SGHDT and CDR2 is YYEEEE. CDR3 sequence (DNA): TGTGCCAGCAGCTTTATAGCGGACCTGGGCGATGAGCAGTTCTTC. Amino acids: CASSFIADLGDEQFF.

This clone was seen only once. This chain joins TRBV4-2 and TRBJ1-5, with TRBD1 matching 7 bases. V was clipped by 1 base and J by 0 bases; unmatched bases: 18. Germline CDR1 is LGHNA and CDR2 is YNFKEQ. The CDR3 has 21 residues. This chain's CDR3 is CASSQGVARTGGTLSNQPQHF. The CDR3 nucleotides are TGTGCCAGCAGCCAAGGGGTAGCAAGGACAGGCGGTACTCTTAGCAATCAGCCCCAGCATTTT.

The V call is TRBV4-2, the J call TRBJ2-3; D gene unclear. The CDR3 is 16 residues long. Trimming pared 4 bases from V and 1 base from J, leaving 15 bases between. Germline V gene data show CDR1 as LGHNA and CDR2 as YNFKEQ. The CDR3, as DNA: TGTGCCAGCAGCCCTCCCCTAACGGTCGGCACAGATACGCAGTATTTT. This encodes CASSPPLTVGTDTQYF.

This chain joins TRBV5-1 and TRBJ2-1; 10 nucleotides match TRBD2. This CDR3 region has 14 residues. V gave up 1 base and J gave up 5 bases; unmatched junction bases: 0. Germline V gives CDR1 SGHRS, CDR2 YFSETQ. The CDR3 reads CASSLTSGNNEQFF. Here the CDR3 DNA reads TGCGCCAGCAGCTTGACTAGCGGGAACAATGAGCAGTTCTTC.

This clone has just one count. This chain uses TRBV5-1 with TRBJ1-4; 9 bases agree with TRBD1. Trimming removed 4 bases from V and 8 bases from J; junction bases left unmatched: 9. The germline CDR1 and CDR2 sequences are SGHRS and YFSETQ. The CDR3 is 15 residues long. CDR3 in DNA: TGCGCCAGCAGCGTTGGGACAGGGAGGGGAGAAAAACTGTTTTTT. Protein sequence: CASSVGTGRGEKLFF. Supplemented by reference TRBV5-1 and TRBJ1-4, the full variable domain reads KAGVTQTPRYLIKTRGQQVTLSCSPISGHRSVSWYQQTPGQGLQFLFEYFSETQRNKGNFPGRFSGRQFSNSRSEMNVSTLELGDSALYLCASSVGTGRGEKLFFGSGTQLSVL.

The chain is built from TRBV6-6 and TRBJ1-2, with D maybe TRBD1 (5 bases). Germline CDR1 and CDR2: MNHNY and SVGAGI (reference sequence). V lost 1 base and J lost 6, with 18 bases in between. This CDR3 has 16 amino acids. CDR3 coding DNA: TGTGCCAGCAGTTACTTGGACACACCGGTCCAGGATGGCTACACCTTC. This translates into CASSYLDTPVQDGYTF.

This clone turned up a few times. The chain recombines TRBV9 with TRBJ1-1, with D unclear. V was shortened by 0 bases and J by 5 bases, with 11 bases between the two germline ends. Germline CDR1 is SGDLS and CDR2 is YYNGEE. This CDR3 has 14 residues. The CDR3 is CASSVEQAGTEAFF. DNA for the CDR3: TGTGCCAGCAGCGTAGAGCAGGCTGGGACTGAAGCTTTCTTT.

The gene calls are TRBV7-3 and TRBJ2-5, with 16 bases matching TRBD2. This CDR3 contains 17 residues. CDR1 is SGHTA and CDR2 is FQGTGA in the germline V gene. V trimming: 5 bases; J trimming: 4 bases; junction bases outside the gene matches: 7. The CDR3 reads CASSTGTSGGARETQYF. The CDR3 DNA is TGTGCCAGCAGCACCGGGACTAGCGGGGGGGCCCGAGAGACCCAGTACTTC.

The chain has TRBV6-6 and TRBJ2-5; D is perhaps TRBD1 (6 bases). Per germline, CDR1 MNHNY and CDR2 SVGAGI (reference sequence). This CDR3 comprises 15 residues. V lost 2 bases and J lost 1, with 11 bases in between. In DNA, the CDR3 is TGTGCCAGCAGTTACAGGGGACAAAGCCAAGAGACCCAGTACTTC. It translates to CASSYRGQSQETQYF.

V usage is TRBV4-2 and J usage is TRBJ1-1, with D maybe TRBD1 (5 bases). This CDR3 has 14 residues. V was pared by 1 base and J by 1 base, with 7 bases between. The germline CDR1 and CDR2 sequences are LGHNA and YNFKEQ. The CDR3 sequence is CASSQVTANTEAFF. CDR3 in DNA: TGTGCCAGCAGCCAAGTGACAGCGAACACTGAAGCTTTCTTT.

The rearrangement uses TRBV19 and TRBJ2-5; perhaps TRBD2 as D (6 bases). Per germline, CDR1 LNHDA and CDR2 SQIVND (reference sequence). The CDR3 sequence is 13 residues long. Trimming removed 5 bases from V and 5 bases from J, with 12 bases in between. The CDR3 reads CASSPREWETQYF. The CDR3 DNA reads as TGTGCCAGTAGTCCGCGGGAATGGGAGACCCAGTACTTC.

The rearrangement links TRBV5-6 to TRBJ2-7; tentatively, D is TRBD1 (5 bases). Looked up from germline, CDR1 is SGHDT and CDR2 is YYEEEE. V was clipped by 3 bases and J by 3 bases, with 19 bases between them. The CDR3 spans 16 residues. DNA for the CDR3: TGTGCCAGCAGCTCGCTGGTGACAGCTCTTAACTACGAGCAGTACTTC. As protein: CASSSLVTALNYEQYF.

This clone was seen a few times. This sequence joins TRBV19 and TRBJ1-1; D gene ambiguous. In germline, CDR1 is LNHDA, CDR2 SQIVND (reference sequence). V was trimmed by 0 bases and J by 11 bases, leaving 7 bases between them. This CDR3 spans 11 amino acids. CDR3 nucleotide sequence: TGTGCCAGTAGTATAGAGGTCCAGGCTTTCTTT. It encodes CASSIEVQAFF.

This clone appeared once. V is TRBV13 and J is TRBJ1-4; TRBD1 might be the D (5 bases). The germline CDR1 and CDR2 sequences are PRHDT and FYEKMQ (reference sequence). Trimming stripped 5 bases from V and 0 bases from J, with 19 bases between. The CDR3 sequence is 18 residues long. CDR3 sequence reads: CASSRRDGGLATNEKLFF. In DNA, the CDR3 is TGTGCCAGCAGCAGGCGGGACGGAGGTCTTGCAACTAATGAAAAACTGTTTTTT.

V is TRBV6-1 and J is TRBJ2-5, with TRBD2 matching over 15 bases. CDR3 length equals 20 residues. Trimming cost V 3 bases and J 4 bases; bases outside gene matches: 15. The germline V gene encodes CDR1 MNHNS and CDR2 SASEGT. CDR3 DNA sequence: TGTGCCAGCAGTGAGGGGACTAGCGGGGGGTGGAACCTTGTCGCAGAGACCCAGTACTTC. Protein product: CASSEGTSGGWNLVAETQYF.

The V and J genes are TRBV28 and TRBJ1-2; D unresolved. The V and J ends lost 4 bases and 5 bases respectively, with 11 bases between them. Germline CDR1 MDHEN, CDR2 SYDVKM. This CDR3 spans 13 amino acids. The CDR3 loop reads CASSSGYGYGYTF. DNA of the CDR3: TGTGCCAGCAGTTCGGGTTATGGGTATGGCTACACCTTC.